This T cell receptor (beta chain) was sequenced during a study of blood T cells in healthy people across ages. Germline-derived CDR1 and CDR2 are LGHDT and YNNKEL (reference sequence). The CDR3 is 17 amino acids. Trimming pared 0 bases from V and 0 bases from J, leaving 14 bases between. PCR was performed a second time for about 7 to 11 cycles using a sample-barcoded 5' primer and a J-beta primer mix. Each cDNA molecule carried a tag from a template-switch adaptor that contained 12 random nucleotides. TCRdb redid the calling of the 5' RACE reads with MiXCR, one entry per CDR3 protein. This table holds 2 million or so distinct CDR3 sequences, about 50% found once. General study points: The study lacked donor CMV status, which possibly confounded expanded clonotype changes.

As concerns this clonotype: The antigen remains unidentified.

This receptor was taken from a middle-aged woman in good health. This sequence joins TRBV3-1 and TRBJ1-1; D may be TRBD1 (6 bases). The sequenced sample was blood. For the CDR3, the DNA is TGTGCCAGCAGCCAAGAAGTATTCGGGGACATGAACACTGAAGCTTTCTTT. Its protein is CASSQEVFGDMNTEAFF.